Presented here are 29 T cell receptor beta chains from one specimen sequenced in a study of T cells in Graves' hyperthyroidism and ophthalmopathy. RNA transcripts served as the template for amplifying TCR beta CDR3 regions. The HTBI primer set served for first-round RT-PCR of the TCR CDR3. TCRdb processed the multiplex PCR reads anew with MiXCR; each CDR3 protein has one entry. Of over 500,000 distinct CDR3 sequences listed, about 15% are singletons. Sample: blood. Receptor source: a woman in her late teens or twenties with Graves' ophthalmopathy.

This chain uses TRBV5-1 with TRBJ2-5; D not certain. CDR3 length: 15 amino acids. Germline V gene data show CDR1 as SGHRS and CDR2 as YFSETQ. Trimming cost V 5 bases and J 5 bases, with 19 bases left between them. CDR3 DNA sequence: TGCGCCAGCAGTTTTCGTGGCGGTGGTGGGGAGACCCAGTACTTC. Amino acids: CASSFRGGGGETQYF.

This clonotype was counted at least ten times. V is TRBV29-1 and J is TRBJ2-1; 9 bases align to TRBD2. Germline V gene sequence: CDR1 SQVTM, CDR2 ANQGSEA. V shed 7 bases, J shed 4 bases, and the junction held 8 bases outside the gene matches. The CDR3 consists of 14 residues. The CDR3 sequence is CSGAAGGSYNEQFF. CDR3 nucleotide sequence: TGCAGCGGAGCAGCGGGGGGATCTTACAATGAGCAGTTCTTC.

This sequence joins TRBV6-1 and TRBJ2-7; tentative D call: TRBD1 (5 bases). In germline, CDR1 is MNHNS, CDR2 SASEGT. Between the trimmed V and J ends, which lost 8 bases and 0 bases, there was a span of 14 bases. The CDR3 sequence is 14 residues long. The CDR3 reads CASSKTAVSYEQYF. CDR3 nucleotides: TGTGCCAGCTCAAAGACAGCAGTCTCCTACGAGCAGTACTTC.

This clonotype was detected many times. The V and J genes are TRBV28 and TRBJ2-7; TRBD1 is a possible D gene (6 bases). Germline V lookup: CDR1 MDHEN, CDR2 SYDVKM. The CDR3 extends over 14 amino acids. Trimming cost V 11 bases and J 3 bases, with 20 bases left between them. The CDR3: CAGSPQGRYYEQYF. DNA for the CDR3: TGTGCCGGCTCCCCACAGGGACGGTACTACGAGCAGTACTTC.

The chain uses TRBV27 and TRBJ1-4; 8 bases fit TRBD1. V dropped 5 bases and J dropped 3; count of bases not matched to a gene: 5. Germline V CDR1 and CDR2: MNHEY, SMNVEV (reference sequence). The CDR3 covers 15 residues. CDR3 residues: CASSARGPANEKLFF. The DNA for the CDR3 is TGTGCCAGCAGTGCCAGGGGGCCGGCTAATGAAAAACTGTTTTTT.

This clonotype was picked up a small number of times. This sequence joins TRBV4-3 and TRBJ2-7; 7 bases map to TRBD1. J was trimmed by 4 bases and V by 0 bases; bases with no gene match: 3. Germline lookup yields CDR1 LGHNA and CDR2 YSLEER. The CDR3 is made up of 14 amino acids. This chain's CDR3 is CASSQENRGYEQYF. Written as DNA, the CDR3 is TGCGCCAGCAGCCAAGAGAACAGGGGTTACGAGCAGTACTTC.

This clonotype has a count of ten or more. V gene TRBV12-3 or TRBV12-4 combines with J gene TRBJ2-1, with 12 bases aligning to TRBD2. V was clipped by 3 bases and J by 8 bases; unmatched bases: 26. This CDR3 has 22 residues. The CDR3 reads CASSFSIPQGRLAGGATYEQFF. The CDR3 DNA sequence: TGTGCCAGCAGTTTTTCAATCCCACAGGGCCGGCTAGCGGGAGGGGCCACGTATGAGCAGTTCTTC.

This rearrangement joins TRBV7-2 to TRBJ2-5; 12 nucleotides align to TRBD2. The CDR3 is 16 amino acids. Trimming took 5 bases from V and 2 from J; bases not matched to a gene: 6. Germline CDR1 is SGHTA and CDR2 is FQGNSA. CDR3 region: CASSPRLAGEQETQYF. In nucleotides, the CDR3 is TGTGCCAGCAGCCCGCGACTAGCGGGAGAACAAGAGACCCAGTACTTC.

In its sample, this clonotype was seen many times. The rearrangement joins TRBV28 to TRBJ1-2; 7 bases match TRBD1. The germline V gene has CDR1 MDHEN and CDR2 SYDVKM. This CDR3 region has 16 residues. With V trimmed by 6 bases and J by 3 bases, 13 bases remained unmatched. The CDR3 region is CASSQYPGDSYYGYTF. CDR3 DNA sequence: TGTGCCAGCAGCCAGTACCCCGGGGACAGCTACTATGGCTACACCTTC.

This rearrangement joins TRBV7-6 to TRBJ1-1; possible D gene TRBD1, 6 bases. The V and J ends lost 1 base and 0 bases respectively, with 9 bases between them. CDR1 is SGHVS, CDR2 FNYEAQ, per germline. This CDR3 comprises 15 residues. DNA of the CDR3: TGTGCCAGCAGCTTAGGGACAGACTTGAACACTGAAGCTTTCTTT. It translates to CASSLGTDLNTEAFF.

CDR3 amino acids: CASSQAERRSGNTIYF. CDR3 nucleotides: TGCGCCAGCAGCCAAGCCGAGCGTCGCTCTGGAAACACCATATATTTT. This chain uses TRBV4-1 with TRBJ1-3; D uncertain. The CDR3 runs to 16 residues. Looked up from germline, CDR1 is MGHRA and CDR2 is YSYEKL. The V and J ends lost 1 base and 0 bases respectively, with 10 bases between them.

This clonotype was seen at least ten times. The V call is TRBV5-1, the J call TRBJ1-6; D is uncertain. The CDR3 has 14 amino acids. Germline V gives CDR1 SGHRS, CDR2 YFSETQ. Trimming left V 0 bases short and J 10 bases short, with 11 bases between. The CDR3 DNA reads TGCGCCAGCAGCTTGGAGGGAGGAGGATCACCCCTCCACTTT. Translation gives CASSLEGGGSPLHF.

This clonotype showed up many times. The chain is built from TRBV5-1 and TRBJ1-2; D is uncertain. Germline V gene data show CDR1 as SGHRS and CDR2 as YFSETQ. Trimming took 0 bases from V and 2 from J, leaving 8 bases between them. The CDR3 sequence is 14 residues long. CDR3 region: CASSLGEANYGYTF. The CDR3 region has the DNA TGCGCCAGCAGCTTGGGGGAAGCCAACTATGGCTACACCTTC.

The genes are TRBV18 and TRBJ2-4; 9 bases fit TRBD1. J gave up 0 bases and V 3 bases, and 9 bases lay outside the gene matches. Germline V CDR1 and CDR2: KGHSH, LQKENI. The CDR3 runs to 18 residues. The CDR3 reads CASSPGQGWILAKNIQYF. Here the CDR3 DNA reads TGTGCCAGCTCACCGGGACAGGGATGGATCCTAGCCAAAAACATTCAGTACTTC.

There are a few counts of this clonotype. V and J are TRBV20-1 and TRBJ1-1; possibly TRBD1 for D (6 bases). CDR3 length equals 12 residues. Trimming stripped 7 bases from V and 7 bases from J, with 16 bases between. From germline, CDR1 is DFQATT and CDR2 SNEGSKA (reference sequence). CDR3 protein: CSVTGTALEAFF. The CDR3, as DNA: TGCAGTGTTACAGGGACGGCTCTTGAAGCTTTCTTT.

The rearrangement joins TRBV12-3 or TRBV12-4 to TRBJ2-2, with TRBD2 identical over 12 bases. The ends lost 6 bases at V and 7 bases at J; junction bases unmatched: 12. The CDR3 extends over 17 amino acids. The CDR3 DNA follows: TGTGCCAGCAGCCCACTTCTAGCGGGGGGGCGGAACGGGGAGCTGTTTTTT. Its translation is CASSPLLAGGRNGELFF.

Points on this clonotype: The germline gene is not matched at one end of the junction; a read error may be the cause. This rearrangement joins TRBV20-1 to TRBJ2-4, with TRBD2 matching 9 bases. Germline V lookup: CDR1 DFQATT, CDR2 SNEGSKA (reference sequence). This CDR3 has 17 residues. The CDR3 loop is CSARRRGGPIAKNIQYF. The DNA of the CDR3 is TGCAGTGCTCGGAGGCGGGGGGGCCCCATAGCCAAAAACATCCAGTACTTC.

This clonotype has a count of ten or more. This rearrangement joins TRBV5-1 to TRBJ2-3; TRBD2 aligns across 7 bases. Germline loops: CDR1 SGHRS, CDR2 YFSETQ. This CDR3 has 11 amino acids. V was pared by 7 bases and J by 9 bases, with 5 bases of the junction left unmatched. The CDR3: CASQSGATQYF. CDR3 nucleotide sequence: TGCGCCAGCCAGAGCGGGGCCACGCAGTATTTT.

This clonotype was detected many times. This sequence joins TRBV28 and TRBJ2-5; 14 positions match TRBD2. This CDR3 is 14 amino acids long. The V gene's germline CDR1 is MDHEN and CDR2 SYDVKM. V lost 8 bases and J lost 5; bases outside the gene matches: 4. The CDR3, as DNA: TGTGCCAGCGGGACTAGCGGGAGTCCGGAGACCCAGTACTTC. Translated, it gives CASGTSGSPETQYF.

The chain carries TRBV7-2 and TRBJ1-1, with 11 nucleotides matching TRBD1. Germline trimming cut 10 bases from V and 5 bases from J; bases unmatched to any gene: 12. In germline, CDR1 is SGHTA, CDR2 FQGNSA. This CDR3 is 15 amino acids long. CDR3 coding DNA: TGTGCCACCATCCCGGACAGGGGGCGCTCGACTGAAGCTTTCTTT. Translation gives CATIPDRGRSTEAFF.

This clonotype was observed at least ten times. V and J are TRBV6-1 and TRBJ2-3, with 8 bases aligning to TRBD1. V lost 4 bases to trimming and J lost 0 bases; unmatched junction nucleotides: 3. Germline loops: CDR1 MNHNS, CDR2 SASEGT. This CDR3 comprises 15 residues. CDR3 nucleotide sequence: TGTGCCAGCAGTGGGACAGGGCTTAGCACAGATACGCAGTATTTT. Its translation is CASSGTGLSTDTQYF.

There are many counts of this clonotype. The CDR3 DNA is TGTGCCAGCAGAGTCCTTACTAACCTGAACACTGAAGCTTTCTTT. Translation gives CASRVLTNLNTEAFF. The chain recombines TRBV28 with TRBJ1-1; no clear D. The V gene's germline CDR1 is MDHEN and CDR2 SYDVKM. The CDR3 sequence is 15 residues long. V gave up 6 bases and J gave up 0 bases, with 14 bases separating them.

Notes on this clonotype: This CDR3 is missing its conserved last phenylalanine or tryptophan, likely due to a read error. The DNA is omitted, as the CDR3 cannot be located on it reliably, and the CDR3 follows TCRdb's listing. The rearrangement uses TRBV12-3 or TRBV12-4 and TRBJ2-7; TRBD1, as called in the table, went unchecked against the DNA. The CDR3 comprises 15 residues, both ends counted. The CDR3 protein is CASRETGDDSYEQYS.

This clonotype was seen only a few times. J is TRBJ1-1 and V is TRBV19; D ambiguous. This CDR3 spans 12 amino acids. With 6 bases removed from V and 3 bases from J, the gap between germline ends came to 8 bases. Germline lookup yields CDR1 LNHDA and CDR2 SQIVND (reference sequence). The CDR3 sequence: CASSETYTEAFF. DNA of the CDR3: TGTGCCAGTAGCGAAACATACACTGAAGCTTTCTTT. The full variable domain, completed using reference TRBV19 and TRBJ1-1, is DGGITQSPKYLFRKEGQNVTLSCEQNLNHDAMYWYRQDPGQGLRLIYYSQIVNDFQKGDIAEGYSVSREKKESFPLTVTSAQKNPTAFYLCASSETYTEAFFGQGTRLTVV.

This chain uses TRBV27 with TRBJ1-5, with D maybe TRBD1 (6 bases). V lost 3 bases, J lost 3 bases, and 9 bases lay in between. The CDR3 runs to 14 residues. Per the germline V gene, CDR1 is MNHEY and CDR2 is SMNVEV (reference sequence). CDR3 in amino acids: CASSFPGANQPQHF. CDR3 bases: TGTGCCAGCAGTTTTCCAGGGGCCAATCAGCCCCAGCATTTT.

This clonotype appeared a single time. The chain recombines TRBV7-9 with TRBJ2-7; D is unclear. The CDR3 length is 14 residues. Germline V gene sequence: CDR1 SEHNR, CDR2 FQNEAQ (reference sequence). V lost 5 bases to trimming and J lost 2 bases, with 13 bases between them. This CDR3 is CASSAADGPYEQYF. CDR3 DNA: TGTGCCAGCAGCGCCGCGGACGGTCCCTACGAGCAGTACTTC.

This clonotype has just one count. A read error may explain this, as a much larger clone is one base away. The chain is built from TRBV6-1 and TRBJ2-3, with 9 bases identical to TRBD1. Gene TRBJ1-5 matches the end of the DNA better, so the J call may be wrong. The CDR3 spans 14 residues. CDR1 is MNHNS, CDR2 SASEGT, per germline. For the CDR3, the DNA is TGTGCCAGCACCCTCGGGACAGGGTCAGATACGCAGCATTTT. Translated, it gives CASTLGTGSDTQHF.

This clonotype was observed at least ten times. The chain employs TRBV2 and TRBJ1-4; TRBD1 is a possible D gene (5 bases). The CDR3 is 14 residues long. The V and J ends lost 4 bases and 6 bases respectively, with 12 bases between them. Germline V CDR1 and CDR2: SNHLY, FYNNEI. CDR3 bases: TGTGCCAGCAGTGCAGGGATTGCTTATGAAAAACTGTTTTTT. Translating gives CASSAGIAYEKLFF. Looking up the rest from reference TRBV2 and TRBJ1-4 gives the full variable domain: EPEVTQTPSHQVTQMGQEVILRCVPISNHLYFYWYRQILGQKVEFLVSFYNNEISEKSEIFDDQFSVERPDGSNFTLKIRSTKLEDSAMYFCASSAGIAYEKLFFGSGTQLSVL.

This clonotype was seen only a few times. V is TRBV4-3 and J is TRBJ2-7, with 12 bases fitting TRBD1. With V trimmed by 5 bases and J by 6 bases, 8 bases remained unmatched. Looked up from germline, CDR1 is LGHNA and CDR2 is YSLEER. This CDR3 has 15 residues. CDR3 bases: TGCGCCAGCAGCGCCGGGACAGGGGGCCTCGCCGAGCAGTACTTC. It codes for CASSAGTGGLAEQYF.